This T cell receptor (beta chain) derives from a study of cytomegalovirus exposure and HLA in healthy donors. Findings and caveats of the study: Cytomegalovirus association was assigned to some 160 TCR beta chains. The productive fraction for most TCR beta V segments was about 87% or about 30% in an earlier analysis. Reports showed the classifier diagnosing cytomegalovirus status with high specificity and sensitivity.

Comments on this clone: What it recognizes is unknown. One end of the junction does not line up with germline, which may come from a read error.

In the PCR, 60 Vbeta and 13 Jbeta primers were used. Profiling relied on immunoSEQ multiplex PCR, and the TCRdb table lists in-frame clones only, not all of them. Counted here are fewer than 200,000 clones, around 80% occurring once; the ten biggest clones make up roughly 0.82%. The receptor comes from a female donor in good health and CMV-seronegative. The sequencing input was PBMCs.

In DNA form, the CDR3 reads TGTTCCAGCAGCTTAGCCACAGGTGCTAACACTGAAGCTTTCTTT. This translates into CSSSLATGANTEAFF. The chain employs TRBV7-9 and TRBJ1-1; possible D gene TRBD1, 5 bases. This CDR3 is 15 amino acids long. Germline values: CDR1 SEHNR, CDR2 FQNEAQ (reference sequence).